This T cell receptor (beta chain) was captured by sequencing in a study of OX40 agonist ivuxolimab in advanced cancers. Overall study: Partial responses were observed in three patients, of whom one had hepatocellular carcinoma and two had cutaneous melanoma.

In germline, CDR1 is SGHNT, CDR2 YYREEE (reference sequence). This CDR3 is 13 amino acids long. The trim removed 5 bases at V and 3 bases at J, leaving 3 bases unmatched. Assay used: immunoSEQ multiplex PCR; TCRdb lists only in-frame clones, some missing. The sample gives around 53,000 clones, just under 85% of which show up once; approximately 2.8% is in the top ten. Sequenced material: CD4+ or CD8+ T cells sorted from blood, taken in a trial of the OX40 agonist ivuxolimab. V gene TRBV5-4 combines with J gene TRBJ2-7, with 9 positions matching TRBD2. The receptor was derived from an adult with an advanced solid tumor such as melanoma, head and neck, liver or kidney cancer. CDR3: CASSQTSGYEQYF. The DNA of the CDR3 is TGTGCCAGCAGTCAGACTAGCGGCTACGAGCAGTACTTC.